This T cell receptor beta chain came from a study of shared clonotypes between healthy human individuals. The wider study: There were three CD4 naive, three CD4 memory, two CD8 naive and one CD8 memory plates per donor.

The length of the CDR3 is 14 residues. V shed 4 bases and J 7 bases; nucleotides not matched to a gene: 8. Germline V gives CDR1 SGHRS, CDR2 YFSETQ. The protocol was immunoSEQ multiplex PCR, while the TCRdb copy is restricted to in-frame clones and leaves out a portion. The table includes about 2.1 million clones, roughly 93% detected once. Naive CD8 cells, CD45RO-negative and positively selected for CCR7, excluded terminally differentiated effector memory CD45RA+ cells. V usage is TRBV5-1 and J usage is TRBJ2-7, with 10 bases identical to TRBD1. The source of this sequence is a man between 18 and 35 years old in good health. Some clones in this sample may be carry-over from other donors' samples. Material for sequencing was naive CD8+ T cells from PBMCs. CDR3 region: CASSAGTGAGEQYF. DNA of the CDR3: TGCGCCAGCAGCGCCGGGACAGGGGCAGGGGAGCAGTACTTC.